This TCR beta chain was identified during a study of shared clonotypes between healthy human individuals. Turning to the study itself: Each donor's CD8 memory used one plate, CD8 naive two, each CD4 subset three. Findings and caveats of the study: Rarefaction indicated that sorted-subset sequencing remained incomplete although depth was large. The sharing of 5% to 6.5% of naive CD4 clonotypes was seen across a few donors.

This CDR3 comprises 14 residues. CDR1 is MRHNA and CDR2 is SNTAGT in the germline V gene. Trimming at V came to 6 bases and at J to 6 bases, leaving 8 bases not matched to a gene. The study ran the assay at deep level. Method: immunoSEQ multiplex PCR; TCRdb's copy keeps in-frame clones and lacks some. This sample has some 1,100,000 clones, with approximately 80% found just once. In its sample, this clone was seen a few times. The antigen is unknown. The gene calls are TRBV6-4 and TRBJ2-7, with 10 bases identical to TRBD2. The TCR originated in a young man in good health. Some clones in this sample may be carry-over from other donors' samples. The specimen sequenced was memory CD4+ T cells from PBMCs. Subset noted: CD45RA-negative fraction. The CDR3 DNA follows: TGTGCCAGCAGGGGGGCTCTAGCGGGAGCCGAGCAGTACTTC. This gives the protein CASRGALAGAEQYF.